This TCR beta chain appears in the sequencing data of a study of cytomegalovirus exposure and HLA in healthy donors. The CDR3 contains 11 residues. Germline V gene data show CDR1 as MNHEY and CDR2 as SVGAGI. Trimming left V 8 bases short and J 2 bases short, with 6 bases between. Turning to this clone: The antigen remains undetermined.

Regarding the study as a whole: Rare TCR sequences predominated, though certain public TCRs were found in many donors.

The validation cohort, a group of under 150 subjects, included the donors and was separate from the roughly 700-subject first cohort. Sequencing used immunoSEQ multiplex PCR; TCRdb keeps in-frame clones, though not all of them. The table includes approximately 280,000 clones, more than 75% detected once. V gene TRBV6-5 combines with J gene TRBJ2-5; weak D call: TRBD2 (6 bases). Sequenced sample: PBMCs. The TCR sequence derives from a woman aged 18-29 years in good health and CMV-seronegative. CDR3 sequence (DNA): TGTGCCAGCGGGGGGCAAGAGACCCAGTACTTC. Translated: CASGGQETQYF.